Here is one T cell receptor beta chain with its context. Its cognate antigen is unknown. This sample was taken from a study of T cell responses to AZD1222 COVID-19 vaccine. Study overall: Second-dose intervals of approximately 4 or approximately 12 weeks were pooled.

Some clones are missing from TCRdb's copy, which holds only in-frame ones; the method was immunoSEQ multiplex PCR. Among about 140,000 clones listed, around 88% were seen once. Study conclusions and caveats: Among vaccine-associated CD4 TCRs, coverage spanned spike, with dominance at 160-218 and 743-854. As reported, nearly half of all spike-specific TCRs target variant regions that are unmutated. Females outnumbered males among donors, who were mostly white British; clonal diversity was possibly underestimated.

CDR1 is MGHDK, CDR2 SYGVNS, per germline. Losses at the gene ends were 4 bases for V and 1 base for J; bases not matched to a gene: 4. CDR3 size: 15 residues. The source of this sequence is an adult in good health. This chain connects TRBV25-1 to TRBJ1-2; 9 nucleotides match TRBD1. Sequenced here: peripheral blood, sampled on day 0 of AZD1222 vaccination. CDR3 sequence: CASSGGDRDNYGYTF. CDR3 in DNA: TGTGCCAGCAGTGGGGGGGACAGGGATAACTATGGCTACACCTTC.